Described below is a single T cell receptor beta chain sequence and its context. Its cognate antigen is unknown. This record comes from a study of T cell responses to AZD1222 COVID-19 vaccine. Study-wide points: Two AZD1222 doses significantly raised spike-specific TCR breadth and depth over controls.

The CDR3 is 13 residues long. Germline CDR1 is KGHSH and CDR2 is LQKENI. V lost 4 bases to trimming and J lost 5 bases, with 11 bases between them. The protocol was immunoSEQ multiplex PCR, while the TCRdb copy is restricted to in-frame clones and leaves out a portion. The data show some 200,000 clones, approximately 90% seen once. The rearrangement joins TRBV18 to TRBJ1-1; tentative D call: TRBD1 (5 bases). This clonotype was obtained from an adult who received the AZD1222 COVID-19 vaccine. The source was peripheral blood, collected 28 days after the second AZD1222 dose. As DNA, the CDR3 is TGTGCCAGCTCACGGGGGGAGAGGACTGAAGCTTTCTTT. Its protein is CASSRGERTEAFF.